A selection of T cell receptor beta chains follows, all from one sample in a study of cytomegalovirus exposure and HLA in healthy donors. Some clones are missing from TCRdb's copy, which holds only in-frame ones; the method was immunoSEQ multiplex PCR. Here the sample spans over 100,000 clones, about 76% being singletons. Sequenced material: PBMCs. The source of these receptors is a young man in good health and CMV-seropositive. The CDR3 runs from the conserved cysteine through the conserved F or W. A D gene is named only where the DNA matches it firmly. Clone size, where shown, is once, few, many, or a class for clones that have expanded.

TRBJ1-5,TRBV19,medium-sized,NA,TGTGCCAGTAGTATAGGTAGGAGGGGCAATCAGCCCCAGCATTTT,CASSIGRRGNQPQHF
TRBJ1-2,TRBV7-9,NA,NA,TGTGCCAGCAGCTTAGACAGTACAAGCTATGGCTACCCCTTC,CASSLDSTSYGYPF
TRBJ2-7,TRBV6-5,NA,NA,TGTGCCAGCAGTTACTCCGCACAGGCCGAGGAGCAGTACTTC,CASSYSAQAEEQYF
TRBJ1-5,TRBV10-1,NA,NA,TGCGCCAGCAGTCCGACAGGCTACAATCAGCCCCAGCATTTT,CASSPTGYNQPQHF
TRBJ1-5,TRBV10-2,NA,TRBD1,TGCGCCAGCAGTGAAGGACAGGGGAGTGGCAATCAGCCCCAGCATTTT,CASSEGQGSGNQPQHF
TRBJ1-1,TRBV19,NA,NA,TGTGCCAGTAGTCCCCAGGTGTGGGGAGGCACTGAAGCTTTCTTT,CASSPQVWGGTEAFF
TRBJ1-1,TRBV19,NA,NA,TGTGCCAGTTCCCAAACTATGAACACTGAAGCTTTCTTT,CASSQTMNTEAFF
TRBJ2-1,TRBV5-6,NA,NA,TGTGCCAGCAGCTTGGGTAGGGGCGGTGAGCAGTTCTTC,CASSLGRGGEQFF
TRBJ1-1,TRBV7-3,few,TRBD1,TGTGCCAGCAGCGACAGGGGGTTTGTTGAAGCTTTCTTT,CASSDRGFVEAFF
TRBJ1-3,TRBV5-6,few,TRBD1,TGTGCCAGCAGCGCAGGGACAGGCAGTGGAAACACCATATATTTT,CASSAGTGSGNTIYF
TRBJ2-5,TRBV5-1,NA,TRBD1,TGCGCCAGCAGCTTGGCGGCGGCAGGGGGACAAGAGACCCAGTACTTC,CASSLAAAGGQETQYF
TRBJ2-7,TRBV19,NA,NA,TGTGCCAGTACCCCGGGAGTAGCGGCCTCCTACGAGCAGTACTTC,CASTPGVAASYEQYF
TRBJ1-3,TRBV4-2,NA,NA,TGTGCCAGCAGCCAAGTGAGGGAAGCCGGAAACACCATATATTTT,CASSQVREAGNTIYF
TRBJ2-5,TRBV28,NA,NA,TGTGCCAGCAGCCCCCCTAGCAGCCAAGAGACCCAGTACTTC,CASSPPSSQETQYF
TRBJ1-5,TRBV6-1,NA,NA,TGTGCCAGCAGTGAAGAGCAGGGGTGGGGCCAGCCCCAGCATTTT,CASSEEQGWGQPQHF
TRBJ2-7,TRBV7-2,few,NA,TGTGCCAGCAGTTCCCCCACAGGGTACGTTTCGTACGAGCAGTACTTC,CASSSPTGYVSYEQYF
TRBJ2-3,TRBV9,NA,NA,TGTGCCAGCAGCGGAGGGACACCCAATCCGGCGTATACGCAGTATTTT,CASSGGTPNPAYTQYF
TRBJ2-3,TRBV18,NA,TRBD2,TGTGCCAGCTCACCACGAGGAGCGGGGGTGGGAGATACGCAGTATTTT,CASSPRGAGVGDTQYF
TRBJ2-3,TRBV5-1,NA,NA,TGCGCCAGCAGCTTGTCGGGTGCTAGCACAGATACGCAGTATTTT,CASSLSGASTDTQYF
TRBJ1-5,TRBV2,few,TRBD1,TGTGCCAGCAGTGAACGGCAGGGGGACAGGCCCCAGCATTTT,CASSERQGDRPQHF
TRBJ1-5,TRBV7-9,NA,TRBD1,TGTGCCAGCAGCTCCGGGACAGGGGCTCAGCCCCAGCATTTT,CASSSGTGAQPQHF
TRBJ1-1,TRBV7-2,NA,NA,TGTGCCAGCAGCTTAACGGGGAACACTGAAGCTTTCTTT,CASSLTGNTEAFF
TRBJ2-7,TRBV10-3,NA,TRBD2,TGTGCCATCAGTGATGTAGCGGGGGCCTCCTACGAGCAGTACTTC,CAISDVAGASYEQYF
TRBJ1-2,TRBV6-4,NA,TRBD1,TGTGCCAGCAGTGACTCGAGCAGGGGGGTAGGACGTGGCTACACCTTC,CASSDSSRGVGRGYTF
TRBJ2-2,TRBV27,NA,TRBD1,TGTGCCAGCAGCAGGGGACAGTTCACCGGGGAGCTGTTTTTT,CASSRGQFTGELFF
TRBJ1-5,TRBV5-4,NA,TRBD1,TGTGCCAGCAGCTTCGACAGGGATCAGCCCCAGCATTTT,CASSFDRDQPQHF
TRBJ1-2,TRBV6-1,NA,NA,TGTGCCAGCAGTGAAAGTTCGTACTACGTTCTAGGGGGTGGCTACACCTTC,CASSESSYYVLGGGYTF
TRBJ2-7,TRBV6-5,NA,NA,TGTGCCAGCAGTTCGCAGGTTGGCTCCTACGAGCAGTACTTC,CASSSQVGSYEQYF
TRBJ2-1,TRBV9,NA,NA,TGTGCCAGCAGCGTAGGGGGCGGAAGGTCCTACAATGAGCAGTTCTTC,CASSVGGGRSYNEQFF
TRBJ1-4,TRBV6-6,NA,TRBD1,TGTGCCAGCGGGACAGGGGACCGTGAAAAACTGTTTTTT,CASGTGDREKLFF
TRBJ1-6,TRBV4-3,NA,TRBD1,TGCGCCAGCAGCCTCGAACAGGGGTGGCCACCCCTCCACTTT,CASSLEQGWPPLHF